This T cell receptor (beta chain) was recovered during a study of CD8+CD57+ T cells in acquired aplastic anemia. Study-level information: Across the sorted CD4+ and CD8+ cells, DNA amounts averaged roughly 3 ug. An average of about 10.8 million reads for CD4+ cells was obtained from healthy donors. Study results and caveats: Around 29 CD8+ CDR3 sequences were shared between patients and controls.

From germline, CDR1 is LGHDT and CDR2 YNNKEL (reference sequence). V lost 6 bases and J 0 bases, leaving 9 bases between the germline ends. There are 13 residues in the CDR3. This clonotype was observed many times. Its matching antigen is unknown. Profiles of TCR beta VDJ and CDR3 were generated from a genomic DNA template. TCRdb re-called the reads through MiXCR, storing one row per CDR3 protein. Of some 140,000 distinct CDR3 sequences listed, less than 45% are singletons. The chain couples TRBV3-1 to TRBJ2-7, with D maybe TRBD2 (5 bases). Sequenced material: sorted CD4+, CD8+, or CD8+CD57+ T cells (not recorded which) from PBMCs. This TCR was sampled from a human donor in good health, serving as a control. The CDR3 DNA sequence: TGTGCCAGCAGGTCCGCGGGCTCCTACGAGCAGTACTTC. Residues: CASRSAGSYEQYF.